This is a list of T cell receptor beta chains from one sample in a study of vaccination and CD4 T cells after COVID-19. From the PCR reads, TCRdb called clonotypes with MiXCR, one entry per CDR3 protein. Of nearly 7,000 distinct CDR3 sequences listed, around three quarters were seen once; the top ten hold roughly a third. Their antigen targets remain unknown. The sequencing input was CD4+ T cells from blood, cultured in vitro. These receptors all come from a human donor who had recovered from COVID-19. The CDR3 runs from the conserved cysteine through the conserved F or W.

j_call v_call cdr3_aa
TRBJ1-6 TRBV28 CASSRAGSSYNSPLHF
TRBJ1-1 TRBV20-1 CSAPGGQGAMNTEAFF
TRBJ2-5 TRBV7-9 CASSVGRQGQETQYF
TRBJ1-2 TRBV7-6 CASSSPRTGADGYTF
TRBJ1-1 TRBV20-1 CSARPGKRVNTEAFF
TRBJ1-1 TRBV5-1 CASSLDPGLNTEAFF
TRBJ1-1 TRBV27 CASSLQGALGTEAFF
TRBJ2-4 TRBV20-1 CSALDFGGAKNIQYF
TRBJ2-7 TRBV28 CASNLPGLTSYEQYF
TRBJ1-4 TRBV7-8 CASSLAGYEKLFF
TRBJ1-1 TRBV7-9 CASKEGGNTEAFF
TRBJ2-3 TRBV5-4 CASSGGTSGDTDTQYF
TRBJ1-6 TRBV19 CASSIESRGGSPLHF
TRBJ2-2 TRBV27 CASSPPLGRTGELFF
TRBJ2-1 TRBV6-2/TRBV6-3 CASSSSGIPSSYNEQFF
TRBJ2-7 TRBV2 CASRWTSGGTRSPTDFEQYF
TRBJ1-6 TRBV6-1 CASSTGYYNSPLHF
TRBJ1-2 TRBV2 CASNPRSSGTGAGYTF
TRBJ1-1 TRBV7-9 CASSFQGNTEAFF
TRBJ2-6 TRBV11-3 CASSVSGATSGANVLTF
TRBJ1-5 TRBV12-3/TRBV12-4 CASSPTGQPQHF
TRBJ1-1 TRBV30 CAWSLIGTEAFF
TRBJ2-5 TRBV20-1 CSAESGASGVETQYF
TRBJ2-5 TRBV12-3/TRBV12-4 CASSYARDRGKETQYF
TRBJ2-2 TRBV24-1 CATSDYPAPGELFF
TRBJ1-1 TRBV7-9 CASRKGTTEAFF
TRBJ2-2 TRBV11-3 CASSDRQYTGELFF
TRBJ2-3 TRBV20-1 CSAFRLADDRDTQYF
TRBJ1-5 TRBV19 CASSDGQGKLYGDQPQHF
TRBJ2-3 TRBV2 CASSGAGTTDTQYF
TRBJ2-7 TRBV11-3 CASRTLQGAGEQYF
TRBJ1-5 TRBV7-9 CASSDNRDSNQPQHF
TRBJ2-7 TRBV11-3 CASSPTTSVSYEQYF
TRBJ2-3 TRBV20-1 CSARVAEDTQYF
TRBJ2-5 TRBV11-2 CASSFTGGEATQYF
TRBJ2-5 TRBV7-2 CASSTGLAGGQETQYF
TRBJ1-2 TRBV28 CASRSDRVYGYTF
TRBJ2-6 TRBV7-9 CASSFQARRISGANVLTF
TRBJ1-2 TRBV7-8 CASSRGTVYGYTF
TRBJ1-5 TRBV20-1 CSASGEFGGQPQHF
TRBJ1-6 TRBV20-1 CSAGPGTVSSYNSPLHF
TRBJ1-2 TRBV4-2 CASSQSGTGGNGYTF
TRBJ2-7 TRBV7-9 CASSSYYEQYF
TRBJ2-1 TRBV5-5 CASSLGVAGGRNEQFF
TRBJ1-3 TRBV21-1 CASSKEGDRSAGNTIYF
TRBJ1-2 TRBV19 CASSPDRVGYGYTF
TRBJ1-5 TRBV28 CALGDDSNQPQHF
TRBJ1-6 TRBV24-1 CATSDTGGRKNSPLHF
TRBJ2-7 TRBV19 CASSPGTGLTYEQYF
TRBJ2-7 TRBV7-6 CASTNQTSMYLCASSLSYEQYF